The rows below give T cell receptor beta chains drawn from one sample of a study. TCRdb independently ran MiXCR on the RT-PCR reads; one entry per CDR3 protein. The data contain hundreds of thousands of distinct CDR3 sequences, approximately 15% of them singletons. Sequencing was performed on memory CD4+ T cells from blood. These receptors came from a female donor in good health, serving as a healthy control. Both conserved end residues are trimmed from each CDR3. A D gene is named only where the DNA matches it firmly. Clone size appears in some rows only: once, few, many, or a class for an expanded clone.

D | size | J | V | CDR3
TRBD1 | few | TRBJ2-6 | TRBV24-1 | ATSKDRESGANVLT
TRBD2 | many | TRBJ2-1 | TRBV4-3 | ASSQEPQRGGYNEQF
TRBD1 | many | TRBJ1-1 | TRBV11-2 | ASSITGDAEAF
TRBD2 | . | TRBJ2-7 | TRBV7-9 | ASSRLAGAEQY
TRBD1 | few | TRBJ1-2 | TRBV5-1 | ASRPTGTDNYGYT
. | few | TRBJ2-5 | TRBV20-1 | SAREGSEGQETQY
TRBD1 | few | TRBJ1-2 | TRBV27 | ASSFPGTGFDGYT
TRBD2 | many | TRBJ2-1 | TRBV7-2 | ASSAGGVREQF
TRBD1 | few | TRBJ1-1 | TRBV29-1 | SATGVKGMNTEAF
TRBD1 | few | TRBJ2-5 | TRBV27 | ASLDRFQETQY
. | . | TRBJ2-6 | TRBV5-6 | ASRRWAGEANVLT
. | few | TRBJ1-5 | TRBV7-9 | ASSSLGHSGEPQH
. | many | TRBJ2-5 | TRBV6-6 | ASSPPGRVQETQY
TRBD1 | many | TRBJ1-5 | TRBV24-1 | ATSDNTGGRQPQH
TRBD2 | many | TRBJ2-1 | TRBV7-3 | ASSPGTSGDNEQF
TRBD1 | . | TRBJ1-5 | TRBV6-2/TRBV6-3 | ATQTGNSNQPQH
TRBD1 | few | TRBJ2-2 | TRBV5-5 | ASSLALGQIDLLNTGELF
. | many | TRBJ1-4 | TRBV29-1 | SAIAATNEKLF
TRBD1 | few | TRBJ1-2 | TRBV29-1 | SVGSTGGRYYGYT